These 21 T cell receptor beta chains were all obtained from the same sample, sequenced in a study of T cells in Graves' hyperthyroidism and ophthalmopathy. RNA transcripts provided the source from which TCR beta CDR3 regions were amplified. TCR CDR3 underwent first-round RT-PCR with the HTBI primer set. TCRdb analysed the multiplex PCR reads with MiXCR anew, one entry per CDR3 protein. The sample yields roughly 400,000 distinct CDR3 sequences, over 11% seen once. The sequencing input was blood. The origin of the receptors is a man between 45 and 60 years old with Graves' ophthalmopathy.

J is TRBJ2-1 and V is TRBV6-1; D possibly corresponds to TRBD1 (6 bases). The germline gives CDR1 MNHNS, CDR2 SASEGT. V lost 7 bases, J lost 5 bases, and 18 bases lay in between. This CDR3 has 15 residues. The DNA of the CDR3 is TGTGCCAGCACTCAACGAGGCAGGGGTAACAATGAGCAGTTCTTC. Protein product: CASTQRGRGNNEQFF.

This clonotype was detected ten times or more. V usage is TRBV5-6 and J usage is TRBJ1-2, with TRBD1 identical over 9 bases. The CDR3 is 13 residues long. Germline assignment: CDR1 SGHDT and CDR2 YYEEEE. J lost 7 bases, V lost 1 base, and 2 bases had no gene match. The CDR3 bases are TGTGCCAGCAGCTTGAGGACAGGGGTTGGCTACACCTTC. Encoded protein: CASSLRTGVGYTF. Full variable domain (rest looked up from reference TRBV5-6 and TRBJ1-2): DAGVTQSPTHLIKTRGQQVTLRCSPKSGHDTVSWYQQALGQGPQFIFQYYEEEERQRGNFPDRFSGHQFPNYSSELNVNALLLGDSALYLCASSLRTGVGYTFGSGTRLTVV.

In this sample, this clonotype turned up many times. CDR3 DNA: TGTGCCAGCAGCCCTCGGACTAGCGGGAGGTCCTACAATGAGCAGTTCTTC. Translated: CASSPRTSGRSYNEQFF. The chain joins TRBV3-1 to TRBJ2-1; 14 bases map to TRBD2. This CDR3 has 17 amino acids. Germline values: CDR1 LGHDT, CDR2 YNNKEL (reference sequence). The V and J ends lost 4 bases and 1 base, in that order; junction bases with no gene match: 3.

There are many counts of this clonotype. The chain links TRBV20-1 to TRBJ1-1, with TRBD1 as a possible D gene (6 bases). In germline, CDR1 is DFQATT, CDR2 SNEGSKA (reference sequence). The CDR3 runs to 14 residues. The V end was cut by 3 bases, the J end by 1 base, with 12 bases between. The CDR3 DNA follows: TGCAGTGCTAGCAGACAGGCCCGGAACACTGAAGCTTTCTTT. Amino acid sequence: CSASRQARNTEAFF.

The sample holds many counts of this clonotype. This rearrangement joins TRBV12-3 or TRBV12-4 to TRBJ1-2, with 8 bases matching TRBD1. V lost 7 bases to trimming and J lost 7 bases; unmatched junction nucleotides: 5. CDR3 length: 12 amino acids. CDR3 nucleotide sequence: TGTGCCAGCAATAGGACAGGGCTTGGCTACACCTTC. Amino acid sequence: CASNRTGLGYTF.

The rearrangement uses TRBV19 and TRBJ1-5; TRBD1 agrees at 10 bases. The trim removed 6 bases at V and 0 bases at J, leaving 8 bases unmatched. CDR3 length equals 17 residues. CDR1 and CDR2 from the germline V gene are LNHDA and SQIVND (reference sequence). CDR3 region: CASRPGQGTPSNQPQHF. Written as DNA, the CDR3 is TGTGCCAGTAGACCGGGACAGGGGACCCCTAGCAATCAGCCCCAGCATTTT.

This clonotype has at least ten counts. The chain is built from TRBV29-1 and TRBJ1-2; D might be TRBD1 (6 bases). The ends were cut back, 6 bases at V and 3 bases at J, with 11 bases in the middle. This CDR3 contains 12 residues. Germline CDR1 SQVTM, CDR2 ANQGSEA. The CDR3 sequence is CSVLGGHYGYTF. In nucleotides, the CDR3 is TGCAGCGTACTGGGGGGGCACTATGGCTACACCTTC.

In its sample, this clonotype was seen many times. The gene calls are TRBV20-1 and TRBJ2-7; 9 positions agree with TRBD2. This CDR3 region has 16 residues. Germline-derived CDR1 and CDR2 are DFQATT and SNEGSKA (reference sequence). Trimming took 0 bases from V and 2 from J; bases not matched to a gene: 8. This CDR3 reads CSARDPGTSLTYEQYF. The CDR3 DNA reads TGCAGTGCTAGAGATCCGGGGACTAGCCTCACCTACGAGCAGTACTTC.

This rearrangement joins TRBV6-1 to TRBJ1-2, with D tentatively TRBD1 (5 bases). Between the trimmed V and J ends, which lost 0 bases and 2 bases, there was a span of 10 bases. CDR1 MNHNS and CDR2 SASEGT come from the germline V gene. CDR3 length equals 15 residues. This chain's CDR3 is CASSEAFRENYGYTF. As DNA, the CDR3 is TGTGCCAGCAGTGAAGCGTTCAGGGAGAACTATGGCTACACCTTC.

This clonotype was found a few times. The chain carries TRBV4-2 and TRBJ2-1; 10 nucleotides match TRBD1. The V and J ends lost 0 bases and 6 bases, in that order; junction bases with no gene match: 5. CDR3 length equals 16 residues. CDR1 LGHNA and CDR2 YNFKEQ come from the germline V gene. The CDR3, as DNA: TGTGCCAGCAGCCAAGATTCGGGGACAGGGGCCAATGAGCAGTTCTTC. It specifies CASSQDSGTGANEQFF.

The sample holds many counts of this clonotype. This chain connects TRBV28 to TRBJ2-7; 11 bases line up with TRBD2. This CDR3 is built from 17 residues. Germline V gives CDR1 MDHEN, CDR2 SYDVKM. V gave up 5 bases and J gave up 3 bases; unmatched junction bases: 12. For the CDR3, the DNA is TGTGCCAGCAGTCTTTTTCCACCGACTAGCGGGGACTACGAGCAGTACTTC. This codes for CASSLFPPTSGDYEQYF.

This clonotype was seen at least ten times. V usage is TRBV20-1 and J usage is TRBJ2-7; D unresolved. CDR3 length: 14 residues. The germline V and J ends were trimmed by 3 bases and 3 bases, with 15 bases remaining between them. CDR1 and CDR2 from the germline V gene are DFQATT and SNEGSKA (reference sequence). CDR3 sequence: CSASPADTFYEQYF. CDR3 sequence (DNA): TGCAGTGCTAGCCCTGCCGACACTTTCTACGAGCAGTACTTC.

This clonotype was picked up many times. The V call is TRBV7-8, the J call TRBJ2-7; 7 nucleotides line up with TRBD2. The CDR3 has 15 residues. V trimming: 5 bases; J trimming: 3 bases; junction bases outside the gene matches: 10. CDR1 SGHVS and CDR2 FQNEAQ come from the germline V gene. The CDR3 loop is CASSPPEREGYEQYF. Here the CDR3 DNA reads TGTGCCAGCAGCCCACCCGAGCGGGAAGGCTACGAGCAGTACTTC.

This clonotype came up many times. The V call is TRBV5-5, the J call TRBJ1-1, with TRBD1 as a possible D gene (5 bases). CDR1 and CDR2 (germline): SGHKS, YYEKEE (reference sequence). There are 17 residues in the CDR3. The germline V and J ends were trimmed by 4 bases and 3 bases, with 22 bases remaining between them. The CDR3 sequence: CASSPLPQGKRDTEAFF. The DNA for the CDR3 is TGTGCCAGCAGCCCGCTTCCCCAGGGAAAGAGAGACACTGAAGCTTTCTTT.

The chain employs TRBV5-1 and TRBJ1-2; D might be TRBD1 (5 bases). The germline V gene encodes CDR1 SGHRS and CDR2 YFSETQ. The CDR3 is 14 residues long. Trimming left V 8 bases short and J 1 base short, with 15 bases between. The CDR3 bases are TGCGCCAGTACCCCAGGGTTCGATAACTATGGCTACACCTTC. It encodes CASTPGFDNYGYTF.

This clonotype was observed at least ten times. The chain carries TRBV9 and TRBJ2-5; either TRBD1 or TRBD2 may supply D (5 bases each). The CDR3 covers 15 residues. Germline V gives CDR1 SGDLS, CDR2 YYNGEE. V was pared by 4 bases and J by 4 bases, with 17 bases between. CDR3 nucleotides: TGTGCCAGCAGCACCGGGACCCTGATCGGAGAGACCCAGTACTTC. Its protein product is CASSTGTLIGETQYF. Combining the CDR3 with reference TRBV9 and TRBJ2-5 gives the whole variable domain DSGVTQTPKHLITATGQRVTLRCSPRSGDLSVYWYQQSLDQGLQFLIQYYNGEERAKGNILERFSAQQFPDLHSELNLSSLELGDSALYFCASSTGTLIGETQYFGPGTRLLVL.

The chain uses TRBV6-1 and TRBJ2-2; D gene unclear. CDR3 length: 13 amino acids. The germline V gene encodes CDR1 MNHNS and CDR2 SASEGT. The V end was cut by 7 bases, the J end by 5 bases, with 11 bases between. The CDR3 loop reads CASTPSITGELFF. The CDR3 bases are TGTGCCAGCACCCCGTCGATAACCGGGGAGCTGTTTTTT.

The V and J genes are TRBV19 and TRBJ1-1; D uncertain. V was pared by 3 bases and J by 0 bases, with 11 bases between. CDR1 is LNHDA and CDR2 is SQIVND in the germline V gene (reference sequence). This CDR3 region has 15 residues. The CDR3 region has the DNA TGTGCCAGTAGTATGGAGGCCAGCTTGAACACTGAAGCTTTCTTT. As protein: CASSMEASLNTEAFF.

The CDR3 DNA is TGTGCCAGCAGTTTGGAGGAGTCCCAGGAGTTCTTC. It translates to CASSLEESQEFF. The gene calls are TRBV28 and TRBJ2-1; D is possibly TRBD2 (5 bases). The CDR3 has 12 residues. Trimming cost V 3 bases and J 14 bases, with 14 bases left between them. The V gene's germline CDR1 is MDHEN and CDR2 SYDVKM.

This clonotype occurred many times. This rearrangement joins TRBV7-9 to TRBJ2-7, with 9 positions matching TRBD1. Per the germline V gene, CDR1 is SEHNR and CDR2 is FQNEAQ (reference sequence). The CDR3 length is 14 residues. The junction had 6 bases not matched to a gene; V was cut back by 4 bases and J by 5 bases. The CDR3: CASSSRDRAHEQYF. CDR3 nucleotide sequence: TGTGCCAGCAGCTCTCGGGACAGGGCCCACGAGCAGTACTTC.

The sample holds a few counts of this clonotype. CDR3 sequence reads: CASSHREYNSPLHF. CDR3 sequence (DNA): TGTGCCAGCAGCCACAGAGAATATAATTCACCCCTCCACTTT. The chain is built from TRBV3-1 and TRBJ1-6; D call uncertain. V was trimmed by 3 bases and J by 4 bases, leaving 7 bases between them. The CDR3 sequence is 14 residues long. CDR1 LGHDT and CDR2 YNNKEL come from the germline V gene (reference sequence). Looking up the rest from reference TRBV3-1 and TRBJ1-6 gives the full variable domain: DTAVSQTPKYLVTQMGNDKSIKCEQNLGHDTMYWYKQDSKKFLKIMFSYNNKELIINETVPNRFSPKSPDKAHLNLHINSLELGDSAVYFCASSHREYNSPLHFGNGTRLTVT.